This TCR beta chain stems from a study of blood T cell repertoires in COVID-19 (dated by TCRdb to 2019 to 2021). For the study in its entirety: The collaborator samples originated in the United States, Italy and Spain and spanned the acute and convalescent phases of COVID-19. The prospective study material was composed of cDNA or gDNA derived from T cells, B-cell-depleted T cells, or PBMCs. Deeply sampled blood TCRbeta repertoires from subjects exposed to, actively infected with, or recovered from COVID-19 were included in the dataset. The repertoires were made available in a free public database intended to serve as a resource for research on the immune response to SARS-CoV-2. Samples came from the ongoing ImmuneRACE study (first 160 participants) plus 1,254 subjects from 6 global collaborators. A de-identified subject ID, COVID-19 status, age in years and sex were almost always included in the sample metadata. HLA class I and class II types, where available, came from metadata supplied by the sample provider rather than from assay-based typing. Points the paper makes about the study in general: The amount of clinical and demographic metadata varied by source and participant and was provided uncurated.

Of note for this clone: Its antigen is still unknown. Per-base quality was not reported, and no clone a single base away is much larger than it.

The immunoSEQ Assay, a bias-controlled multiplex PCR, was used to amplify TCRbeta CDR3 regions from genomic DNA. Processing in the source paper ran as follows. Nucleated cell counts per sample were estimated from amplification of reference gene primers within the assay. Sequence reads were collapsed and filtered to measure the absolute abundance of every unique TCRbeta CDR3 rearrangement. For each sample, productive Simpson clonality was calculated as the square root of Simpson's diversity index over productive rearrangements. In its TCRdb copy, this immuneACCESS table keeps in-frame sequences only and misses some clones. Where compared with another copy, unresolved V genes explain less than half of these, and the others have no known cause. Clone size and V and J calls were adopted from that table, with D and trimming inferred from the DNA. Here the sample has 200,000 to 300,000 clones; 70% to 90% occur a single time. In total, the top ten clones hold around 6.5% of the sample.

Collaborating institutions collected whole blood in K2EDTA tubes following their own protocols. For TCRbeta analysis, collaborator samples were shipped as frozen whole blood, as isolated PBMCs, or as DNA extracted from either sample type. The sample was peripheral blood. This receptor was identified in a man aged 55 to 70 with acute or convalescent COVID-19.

The DNA sequence is TGTGCCAGCAGTTTAACAGGGGACACTGAAGCTTTCTTT. Translated, it reads CASSLTGDTEAFF. The receptor chain draws on TRBV27 and TRBJ1-1; 7 bases in the junction line up with TRBD1. Including cysteine and phenylalanine, the CDR3 has 13 amino acids. The sequence is cut down to CDR3 DNA, 39 bases in frame from base 1. The germline V end is reduced by 2 bases and the J end by 3 bases; junction bases left unmatched: 0. The germline V gene (reference sequence) yields MNHEY for CDR1 and SMNVEV for CDR2.